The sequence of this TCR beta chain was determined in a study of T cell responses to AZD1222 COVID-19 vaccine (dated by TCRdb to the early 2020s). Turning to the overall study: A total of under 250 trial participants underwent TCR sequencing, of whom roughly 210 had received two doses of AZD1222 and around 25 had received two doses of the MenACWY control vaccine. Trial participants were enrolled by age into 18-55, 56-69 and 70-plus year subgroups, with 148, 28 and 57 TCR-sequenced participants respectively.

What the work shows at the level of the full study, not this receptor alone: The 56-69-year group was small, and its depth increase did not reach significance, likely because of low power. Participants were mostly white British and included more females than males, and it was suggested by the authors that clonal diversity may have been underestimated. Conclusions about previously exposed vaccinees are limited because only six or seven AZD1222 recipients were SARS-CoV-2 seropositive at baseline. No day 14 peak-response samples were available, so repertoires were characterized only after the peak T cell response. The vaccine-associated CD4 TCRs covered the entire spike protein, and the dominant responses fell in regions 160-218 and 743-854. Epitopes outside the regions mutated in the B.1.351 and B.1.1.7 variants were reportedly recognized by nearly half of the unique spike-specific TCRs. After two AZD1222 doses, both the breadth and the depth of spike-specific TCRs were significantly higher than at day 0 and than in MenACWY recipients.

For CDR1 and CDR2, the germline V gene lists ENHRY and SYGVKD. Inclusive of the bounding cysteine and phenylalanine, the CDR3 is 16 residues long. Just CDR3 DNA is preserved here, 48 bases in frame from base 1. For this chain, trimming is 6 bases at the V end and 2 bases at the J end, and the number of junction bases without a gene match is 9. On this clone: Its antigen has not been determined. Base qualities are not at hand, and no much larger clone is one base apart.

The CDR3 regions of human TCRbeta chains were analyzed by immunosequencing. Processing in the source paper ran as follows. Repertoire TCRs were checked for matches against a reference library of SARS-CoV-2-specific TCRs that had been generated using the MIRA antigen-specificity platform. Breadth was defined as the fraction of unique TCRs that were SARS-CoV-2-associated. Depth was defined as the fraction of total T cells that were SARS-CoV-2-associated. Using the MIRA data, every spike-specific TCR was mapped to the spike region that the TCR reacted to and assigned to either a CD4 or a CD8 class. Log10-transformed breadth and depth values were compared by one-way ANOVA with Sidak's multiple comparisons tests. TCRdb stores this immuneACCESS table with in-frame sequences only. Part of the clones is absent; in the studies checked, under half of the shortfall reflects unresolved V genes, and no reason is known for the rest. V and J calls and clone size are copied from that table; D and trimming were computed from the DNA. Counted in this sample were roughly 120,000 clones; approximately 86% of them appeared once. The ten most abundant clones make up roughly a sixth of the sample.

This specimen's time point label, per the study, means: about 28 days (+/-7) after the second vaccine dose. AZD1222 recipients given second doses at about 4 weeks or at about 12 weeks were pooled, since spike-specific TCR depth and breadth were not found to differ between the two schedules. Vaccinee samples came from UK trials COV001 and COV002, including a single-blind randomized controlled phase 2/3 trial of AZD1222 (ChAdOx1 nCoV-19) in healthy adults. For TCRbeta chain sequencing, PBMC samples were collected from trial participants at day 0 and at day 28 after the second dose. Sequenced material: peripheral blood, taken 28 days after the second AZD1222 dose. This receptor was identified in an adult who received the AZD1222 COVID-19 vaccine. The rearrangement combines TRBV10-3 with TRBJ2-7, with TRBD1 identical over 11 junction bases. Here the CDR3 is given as CAIRAGTGGPAYEQYF. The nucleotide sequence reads TGTGCCATCAGGGCCGGGACAGGGGGGCCAGCCTACGAGCAGTACTTC.